What follows are 21 T cell receptor beta chains derived from one specimen sequenced in a study of PD-L1 blockade in urothelial cancer. Using immunoSEQ multiplex PCR, the repertoire was profiled, and TCRdb retains in-frame clones only, with some absent. Of around 50,000 clones listed, 70% to 90% are singletons. Time point indicated: peripheral blood 6 weeks after treatment start. The sample was PBMCs, taken around atezolizumab (anti-PD-L1) treatment. These receptors all stem from a man aged 60 to 69 with urothelial cancer.

A few counts support this clone. The genes are TRBV5-6 and TRBJ2-4; tentative D call: TRBD2 (6 bases). CDR1 and CDR2 from the germline V gene are SGHDT and YYEEEE. Trimming stripped 5 bases from V and 2 bases from J, with 17 bases between. This CDR3 has 16 residues. CDR3 bases: TGTGCCAGCAGGGGCCGGGACTCCGGGACCAAAAACATTCAGTACTTC. Amino acids: CASRGRDSGTKNIQYF.

This chain connects TRBV7-3 to TRBJ1-2; maybe TRBD1 (5 bases). The CDR3 has 13 residues. V shed 5 bases and J shed 1 base, with 8 bases lying between them. CDR1 SGHTA and CDR2 FQGTGA come from the germline V gene. The CDR3 loop is CASSGDSNYGYTF. CDR3 coding DNA: TGTGCCAGCAGCGGAGACAGTAACTATGGCTACACCTTC.

The chain combines TRBV11-2 with TRBJ2-7; D is ambiguous. Germline CDR1 and CDR2: SGHAT and FQNNGV. The V end was cut by 1 base, the J end by 1 base, with 8 bases between. The CDR3 covers 14 residues. Here the CDR3 reads CASSLAAGSYEQYF. The CDR3 DNA reads TGTGCCAGCAGCTTAGCTGCCGGTTCCTACGAGCAGTACTTC. The whole variable domain, remainder taken from reference TRBV11-2 and TRBJ2-7, is EAGVAQSPRYKIIEKRQSVAFWCNPISGHATLYWYQQILGQGPKLLIQFQNNGVVDDSQLPKDRFSAERLKGVDSTLKIQPAKLEDSAVYLCASSLAAGSYEQYFGPGTRLTVT.

The chain employs TRBV4-1 and TRBJ1-2, with D possibly being TRBD1 (5 bases). V dropped 3 bases and J dropped 5 bases, with 22 bases sitting between them. The length of the CDR3 is 17 residues. Germline V gene lookup returns CDR1 MGHRA and CDR2 YSYEKL. CDR3 DNA sequence: TGCGCCAGCAGCCAGCTCTTGGGACGGGAGGTCGGGTATGGCTACACCTTC. The encoded protein is CASSQLLGREVGYGYTF.

The chain combines TRBV4-3 with TRBJ1-2, with TRBD1 matching 9 bases. Per the germline V gene, CDR1 is LGHNA and CDR2 is YSLEER. The junction had 5 bases not matched to a gene; V was cut back by 3 bases and J by 3 bases. The CDR3 extends over 15 amino acids. This chain's CDR3 is CASSHTGGADYGYTF. The CDR3 DNA is TGCGCCAGCAGCCACACAGGGGGCGCGGACTATGGCTACACCTTC.

The chain recombines TRBV30 with TRBJ2-1, with 8 positions matching TRBD2. The CDR3 runs 13 residues. V gave up 3 bases and J gave up 6 bases; unmatched junction bases: 4. Germline CDR1 is GTSNPN and CDR2 is SVGIG (reference sequence). This chain's CDR3 is CAWSTGGANEQFF. For the CDR3, the DNA is TGTGCCTGGAGCACGGGGGGGGCCAATGAGCAGTTCTTC.

This clone was observed once. The genes are TRBV6-5 and TRBJ2-1; 11 nucleotides agree with TRBD1. The CDR3 is 15 residues long. V lost 4 bases and J lost 8; bases outside the gene matches: 7. Per the germline V gene, CDR1 is MNHEY and CDR2 is SVGAGI. In nucleotides, the CDR3 is TGTGCCAGCAGTTGGACAGGGGGCAGGGAGTATGAGCAGTTCTTC. This gives the protein CASSWTGGREYEQFF.

This chain joins TRBV2 and TRBJ2-5; 8 bases align to TRBD2. The germline V gene has CDR1 SNHLY and CDR2 FYNNEI. This CDR3 comprises 15 residues. Germline trimming cut 6 bases from V and 5 bases from J; bases unmatched to any gene: 11. The CDR3 spells CASRTGGAPGETQYF. CDR3 bases: TGTGCCAGCAGGACCGGGGGGGCGCCTGGTGAGACCCAGTACTTC.

This clone was counted between two and nine times. The chain links TRBV18 to TRBJ2-4, with 10 bases fitting TRBD2. The V and J ends lost 3 bases and 3 bases, in that order; junction bases with no gene match: 14. The CDR3 length is 19 residues. Per the germline V gene, CDR1 is KGHSH and CDR2 is LQKENI. Here the CDR3 reads CASSPQASGGPGRKNIQYF. Written as DNA, the CDR3 is TGTGCCAGCTCACCCCAGGCTAGCGGGGGCCCGGGGCGCAAAAACATTCAGTACTTC.

The chain carries TRBV7-9 and TRBJ2-2; TRBD1 agrees at 7 bases. CDR1 and CDR2 from the germline V gene are SEHNR and FQNEAQ (reference sequence). V dropped 4 bases and J dropped 1; count of bases not matched to a gene: 0. This CDR3 has 14 amino acids. CDR3 sequence: CASSWDRNTGELFF. The DNA for the CDR3 is TGTGCCAGCAGCTGGGACAGGAACACCGGGGAGCTGTTTTTT.

The chain joins TRBV4-3 to TRBJ1-1, with 7 bases identical to TRBD1. V trimming: 1 base; J trimming: 1 base; junction bases outside the gene matches: 3. Germline V CDR1 and CDR2: LGHNA, YSLEER. This CDR3 has 15 amino acids. Written as DNA, the CDR3 is TGCGCCAGCAGCCAAGGAAGGGGGCGGAACACTGAAGCTTTCTTT. Protein: CASSQGRGRNTEAFF.

V is TRBV19 and J is TRBJ2-3, with 11 bases matching TRBD2. Unmatched junction bases numbered 8, after V lost 4 bases and J lost 5 bases. This CDR3 comprises 16 residues. Germline V gene data show CDR1 as LNHDA and CDR2 as SQIVND (reference sequence). DNA for the CDR3: TGTGCCAGTAGTAGCCCTCTAGCGGGGGGCCGAGATACGCAGTATTTT. Translation: CASSSPLAGGRDTQYF.

The gene calls are TRBV7-2 and TRBJ2-3; D is possibly TRBD1 (5 bases). Trimming shortened V by 5 bases and J by 1 base, and 16 bases separated the two germline ends. CDR3 length: 16 amino acids. CDR1 SGHTA and CDR2 FQGNSA come from the germline V gene. The CDR3 DNA reads as TGTGCCAGCAGCAATTACCAGGGAAGGGGCACAGATACGCAGTATTTT. This sequence encodes CASSNYQGRGTDTQYF.

This clone has just a few counts. The sample holds other DNA sequences that translate to the same CDR3. The chain carries TRBV10-1 and TRBJ2-6; 9 bases are a match to TRBD1. Germline assignment: CDR1 WNHNN and CDR2 SYGVQD (reference sequence). The CDR3 has 15 residues. The V and J ends lost 4 bases and 2 bases, in that order; junction bases with no gene match: 0. The CDR3 nucleotides read TGCGCCAGCAGTGGACAGGGGGCTGGGGCCAACGTCCTGACTTTC. This codes for CASSGQGAGANVLTF.

This chain uses TRBV18 with TRBJ2-6; D call uncertain. The CDR3 is 15 amino acids. Germline V CDR1 and CDR2: KGHSH, LQKENI. V was clipped by 6 bases and J by 1 base, with 10 bases between them. CDR3 amino acids: CASSRSDSGANVLTF. In nucleotides, the CDR3 is TGTGCCAGCTCTCGGTCCGATTCTGGGGCCAACGTCCTGACTTTC.

The chain has TRBV12-1 and TRBJ2-7; TRBD1, as called in the table, went unchecked against the DNA. TRBV12-1 is reported as a pseudogene. The CDR3 loop spans 14 amino acids. CDR3 nucleotide sequence: TGTGCCAGCAGCCGAGGACATAGCTCCTACGAGCAGTACTTC. Translation gives CASSRGHSSYEQYF.

V usage is TRBV7-2 and J usage is TRBJ2-3, with D tentatively TRBD1 (6 bases). Germline CDR1 reads SGHTA; CDR2 reads FQGNSA. V was cut by 4 bases and J by 0 bases, with 8 bases left in between. The CDR3 spans 14 residues. DNA of the CDR3: TGTGCCAGCAGCTGGGGGCTTAGCACAGATACGCAGTATTTT. It is translated as CASSWGLSTDTQYF. Filled out from reference TRBV7-2 and TRBJ2-3, the complete variable domain reads GAGVSQSPSNKVTEKGKDVELRCDPISGHTALYWYRQSLGQGLEFLIYFQGNSAPDKSGLPSDRFSAERTGGSVSTLTIQRTQQEDSAVYLCASSWGLSTDTQYFGPGTRLTVL.

This chain connects TRBV18 to TRBJ1-5; 10 bases map to TRBD1. The CDR3 is made up of 14 amino acids. V shed 5 bases, J shed 6 bases, and the junction held 4 bases outside the gene matches. The germline V gene has CDR1 KGHSH and CDR2 LQKENI. The CDR3 bases are TGTGCCAGCTCATCCGGGACAGGGGTTCAGCCCCAGCATTTT. It is translated as CASSSGTGVQPQHF.

The chain couples TRBV15 to TRBJ1-3, with 10 bases that match TRBD1. CDR3 length: 16 amino acids. Germline trimming cut 4 bases from V and 4 bases from J; bases unmatched to any gene: 7. Germline CDR1 and CDR2: LNHNV and YYDKDF (reference sequence). The CDR3 bases are TGTGCCACCAGCAAAGAAGACAGGGGGCCAGGAAACACCATATATTTT. This sequence encodes CATSKEDRGPGNTIYF.

This chain uses TRBV6-5 with TRBJ2-1, with a tentative D call TRBD1 (5 bases). Trimming took 7 bases from V and 0 from J, leaving 13 bases between them. The CDR3 sequence is 15 residues long. Germline V gene sequence: CDR1 MNHEY, CDR2 SVGAGI. The CDR3 coding sequence is TGTGCCAGCATCGCGGTGCAGGGCTCCTACAATGAGCAGTTCTTC. The encoded protein is CASIAVQGSYNEQFF.

This clone was seen only a few times. The chain links TRBV7-3 to TRBJ1-2; TRBD1 aligns across 9 bases. Unmatched junction bases numbered 2, after V lost 6 bases and J lost 3 bases. The CDR3 contains 13 residues. The germline CDR1 and CDR2 sequences are SGHTA and FQGTGA. In nucleotides, the CDR3 is TGTGCCAGCAGTGGACAGGGGTACTATGGCTACACCTTC. Amino acids: CASSGQGYYGYTF.